The 10 T cell receptor beta chains reported below all come from one sample, sequenced in a study of technical replicates of blood from several donors. This table comes from immunoSEQ multiplex PCR, and its TCRdb copy is limited to in-frame clones, with some not included. The repertoire holds fewer than 90,000 clones, around 94% seen once, with 0.25% in the top ten. The material sequenced was T cells isolated from PBMCs. All receptors come from a human donor in good health.

In this sample, this clone turned up once. The chain carries TRBV2 and TRBJ1-5; weak D call: TRBD1 (6 bases). The V end was cut by 2 bases, the J end by 7 bases, with 12 bases between. The germline V gene encodes CDR1 SNHLY and CDR2 FYNNEI. CDR3 length: 14 amino acids. In DNA form, the CDR3 reads TGTGCCAGCAGTGAAAGGGGGTCGGAGCAGCCCCAGCATTTT. Its translation is CASSERGSEQPQHF. Combining the CDR3 with reference TRBV2 and TRBJ1-5 gives the whole variable domain EPEVTQTPSHQVTQMGQEVILRCVPISNHLYFYWYRQILGQKVEFLVSFYNNEISEKSEIFDDQFSVERPDGSNFTLKIRSTKLEDSAMYFCASSERGSEQPQHFGDGTRLSIL.

The chain uses TRBV7-3 and TRBJ2-7, with 9 bases lining up with TRBD1. J lost 6 bases, V lost 7 bases, and 16 bases had no gene match. Germline V gene sequence: CDR1 SGHTA, CDR2 FQGTGA. The CDR3 extends over 16 amino acids. CDR3 in DNA: TGTGCCAGCAACCGGCCCGGGACAGGGTTCATCAGCGAGCAGTACTTC. It yields the protein CASNRPGTGFISEQYF.

The gene calls are TRBV10-1 and TRBJ1-4; 8 bases align to TRBD1. The CDR3 contains 15 residues. Germline lookup yields CDR1 WNHNN and CDR2 SYGVQD (reference sequence). The V and J ends lost 0 bases and 6 bases, in that order; junction bases with no gene match: 3. The CDR3 DNA sequence: TGCGCCAGCAGTGAGTCGGGCAGGGGGCATGAAAAACTGTTTTTT. It yields the protein CASSESGRGHEKLFF.

This clone was counted once. The rearrangement uses TRBV5-5 and TRBJ2-7; no firm D call. V was pared by 6 bases and J by 2 bases, with 15 bases between. This CDR3 is built from 14 residues. The V gene's germline CDR1 is SGHKS and CDR2 YYEKEE (reference sequence). The CDR3 DNA follows: TGTGCCAGCAACTGGGTTTCCGACACCTACGAGCAGTACTTC. Residues: CASNWVSDTYEQYF.

V is TRBV6-4 and J is TRBJ1-2; 7 nucleotides line up with TRBD1. Germline V gene sequence: CDR1 MRHNA, CDR2 SNTAGT. The CDR3 spans 13 residues. The V gene end was trimmed by 8 bases and the J gene end by 5 bases; junction bases not matched to a gene: 8. This CDR3 is CASSKGGRYGYTF. DNA of the CDR3: TGTGCCAGCTCCAAAGGGGGCCGGTATGGCTACACCTTC.

This clone was counted a single time. The chain employs TRBV6-1 and TRBJ2-5; weak D call: TRBD1 (6 bases). Germline-derived CDR1 and CDR2 are MNHNS and SASEGT. Trimming cost V 2 bases and J 3 bases, with 13 bases left between them. The CDR3 runs to 15 residues. CDR3 sequence reads: CASSEMRTAEETQYF. The CDR3 nucleotides read TGTGCCAGCAGTGAAATGAGGACAGCGGAAGAGACCCAGTACTTC.

J is TRBJ1-2 and V is TRBV5-4, with no clear D. Germline V CDR1 and CDR2: SGHNT, YYREEE (reference sequence). The CDR3 consists of 13 residues. The V and J ends lost 4 bases and 3 bases respectively, with 10 bases between them. The CDR3 DNA follows: TGTGCCAGCAGCCTCGGGTGGGACTATGGCTACACCTTC. This codes for CASSLGWDYGYTF.

The chain has TRBV6-1 and TRBJ2-1; D gene unclear. The CDR3 length is 13 residues. Germline V gene lookup returns CDR1 MNHNS and CDR2 SASEGT. Trimming stripped 4 bases from V and 10 bases from J, with 14 bases between. CDR3 residues: CASSGRHRDEQFF. In DNA form, the CDR3 reads TGTGCCAGCAGTGGGCGGCATAGAGACGAGCAGTTCTTC.

The chain links TRBV11-1 to TRBJ2-1, with D possibly being TRBD2 (5 bases). Trimming stripped 3 bases from V and 8 bases from J, with 11 bases between. This CDR3 comprises 13 residues. Germline V gives CDR1 SGHAT, CDR2 FQDESV (reference sequence). The CDR3 DNA reads as TGTGCCAGCAGCTTGGCGGGTTGGGATGAGCAGTTCTTC. It codes for CASSLAGWDEQFF.

This clone showed up just once. The rearrangement uses TRBV5-6 and TRBJ2-3; weak D call: TRBD1 (6 bases). Trimming took 4 bases from V and 6 from J, leaving 9 bases between them. Germline assignment: CDR1 SGHDT and CDR2 YYEEEE. This CDR3 comprises 12 residues. CDR3: CASSEDRDTQYF. CDR3 in DNA: TGTGCCAGCAGCGAAGACAGGGATACGCAGTATTTT.